This T cell receptor (beta chain) was sequenced for a study of shared clonotypes between healthy human individuals. This CDR3 contains 17 residues. Germline V CDR1 and CDR2: MGHRA, YSYEKL. The V and J ends lost 3 bases and 1 base, in that order; junction bases with no gene match: 10. TCRdb keeps only in-frame clones here, not all; method: immunoSEQ multiplex PCR. The repertoire holds millions of clones, approximately 95% seen once, with 0.39% in the top ten. As regards this clone: Its antigen is unknown.

Study results and caveats: When compared with the clonotypes that were shared by all four sorted-subset donors, the non-shared clonotypes turned out to have lower generation probabilities.

The source material was naive CD4+ T cells from PBMCs. Subset indicated: CD45RA+ positively selected. The chain combines TRBV4-1 with TRBJ2-7; 9 nucleotides agree with TRBD2. This receptor was identified in a man aged 18 to 29 in good health. Some clones in this sample may be carry-over from other donors' samples. This chain's CDR3 is CASSQDSSGSGSYEQYF. The CDR3 coding sequence is TGCGCCAGCAGCCAGGATAGTAGCGGGAGTGGATCCTACGAGCAGTACTTC.